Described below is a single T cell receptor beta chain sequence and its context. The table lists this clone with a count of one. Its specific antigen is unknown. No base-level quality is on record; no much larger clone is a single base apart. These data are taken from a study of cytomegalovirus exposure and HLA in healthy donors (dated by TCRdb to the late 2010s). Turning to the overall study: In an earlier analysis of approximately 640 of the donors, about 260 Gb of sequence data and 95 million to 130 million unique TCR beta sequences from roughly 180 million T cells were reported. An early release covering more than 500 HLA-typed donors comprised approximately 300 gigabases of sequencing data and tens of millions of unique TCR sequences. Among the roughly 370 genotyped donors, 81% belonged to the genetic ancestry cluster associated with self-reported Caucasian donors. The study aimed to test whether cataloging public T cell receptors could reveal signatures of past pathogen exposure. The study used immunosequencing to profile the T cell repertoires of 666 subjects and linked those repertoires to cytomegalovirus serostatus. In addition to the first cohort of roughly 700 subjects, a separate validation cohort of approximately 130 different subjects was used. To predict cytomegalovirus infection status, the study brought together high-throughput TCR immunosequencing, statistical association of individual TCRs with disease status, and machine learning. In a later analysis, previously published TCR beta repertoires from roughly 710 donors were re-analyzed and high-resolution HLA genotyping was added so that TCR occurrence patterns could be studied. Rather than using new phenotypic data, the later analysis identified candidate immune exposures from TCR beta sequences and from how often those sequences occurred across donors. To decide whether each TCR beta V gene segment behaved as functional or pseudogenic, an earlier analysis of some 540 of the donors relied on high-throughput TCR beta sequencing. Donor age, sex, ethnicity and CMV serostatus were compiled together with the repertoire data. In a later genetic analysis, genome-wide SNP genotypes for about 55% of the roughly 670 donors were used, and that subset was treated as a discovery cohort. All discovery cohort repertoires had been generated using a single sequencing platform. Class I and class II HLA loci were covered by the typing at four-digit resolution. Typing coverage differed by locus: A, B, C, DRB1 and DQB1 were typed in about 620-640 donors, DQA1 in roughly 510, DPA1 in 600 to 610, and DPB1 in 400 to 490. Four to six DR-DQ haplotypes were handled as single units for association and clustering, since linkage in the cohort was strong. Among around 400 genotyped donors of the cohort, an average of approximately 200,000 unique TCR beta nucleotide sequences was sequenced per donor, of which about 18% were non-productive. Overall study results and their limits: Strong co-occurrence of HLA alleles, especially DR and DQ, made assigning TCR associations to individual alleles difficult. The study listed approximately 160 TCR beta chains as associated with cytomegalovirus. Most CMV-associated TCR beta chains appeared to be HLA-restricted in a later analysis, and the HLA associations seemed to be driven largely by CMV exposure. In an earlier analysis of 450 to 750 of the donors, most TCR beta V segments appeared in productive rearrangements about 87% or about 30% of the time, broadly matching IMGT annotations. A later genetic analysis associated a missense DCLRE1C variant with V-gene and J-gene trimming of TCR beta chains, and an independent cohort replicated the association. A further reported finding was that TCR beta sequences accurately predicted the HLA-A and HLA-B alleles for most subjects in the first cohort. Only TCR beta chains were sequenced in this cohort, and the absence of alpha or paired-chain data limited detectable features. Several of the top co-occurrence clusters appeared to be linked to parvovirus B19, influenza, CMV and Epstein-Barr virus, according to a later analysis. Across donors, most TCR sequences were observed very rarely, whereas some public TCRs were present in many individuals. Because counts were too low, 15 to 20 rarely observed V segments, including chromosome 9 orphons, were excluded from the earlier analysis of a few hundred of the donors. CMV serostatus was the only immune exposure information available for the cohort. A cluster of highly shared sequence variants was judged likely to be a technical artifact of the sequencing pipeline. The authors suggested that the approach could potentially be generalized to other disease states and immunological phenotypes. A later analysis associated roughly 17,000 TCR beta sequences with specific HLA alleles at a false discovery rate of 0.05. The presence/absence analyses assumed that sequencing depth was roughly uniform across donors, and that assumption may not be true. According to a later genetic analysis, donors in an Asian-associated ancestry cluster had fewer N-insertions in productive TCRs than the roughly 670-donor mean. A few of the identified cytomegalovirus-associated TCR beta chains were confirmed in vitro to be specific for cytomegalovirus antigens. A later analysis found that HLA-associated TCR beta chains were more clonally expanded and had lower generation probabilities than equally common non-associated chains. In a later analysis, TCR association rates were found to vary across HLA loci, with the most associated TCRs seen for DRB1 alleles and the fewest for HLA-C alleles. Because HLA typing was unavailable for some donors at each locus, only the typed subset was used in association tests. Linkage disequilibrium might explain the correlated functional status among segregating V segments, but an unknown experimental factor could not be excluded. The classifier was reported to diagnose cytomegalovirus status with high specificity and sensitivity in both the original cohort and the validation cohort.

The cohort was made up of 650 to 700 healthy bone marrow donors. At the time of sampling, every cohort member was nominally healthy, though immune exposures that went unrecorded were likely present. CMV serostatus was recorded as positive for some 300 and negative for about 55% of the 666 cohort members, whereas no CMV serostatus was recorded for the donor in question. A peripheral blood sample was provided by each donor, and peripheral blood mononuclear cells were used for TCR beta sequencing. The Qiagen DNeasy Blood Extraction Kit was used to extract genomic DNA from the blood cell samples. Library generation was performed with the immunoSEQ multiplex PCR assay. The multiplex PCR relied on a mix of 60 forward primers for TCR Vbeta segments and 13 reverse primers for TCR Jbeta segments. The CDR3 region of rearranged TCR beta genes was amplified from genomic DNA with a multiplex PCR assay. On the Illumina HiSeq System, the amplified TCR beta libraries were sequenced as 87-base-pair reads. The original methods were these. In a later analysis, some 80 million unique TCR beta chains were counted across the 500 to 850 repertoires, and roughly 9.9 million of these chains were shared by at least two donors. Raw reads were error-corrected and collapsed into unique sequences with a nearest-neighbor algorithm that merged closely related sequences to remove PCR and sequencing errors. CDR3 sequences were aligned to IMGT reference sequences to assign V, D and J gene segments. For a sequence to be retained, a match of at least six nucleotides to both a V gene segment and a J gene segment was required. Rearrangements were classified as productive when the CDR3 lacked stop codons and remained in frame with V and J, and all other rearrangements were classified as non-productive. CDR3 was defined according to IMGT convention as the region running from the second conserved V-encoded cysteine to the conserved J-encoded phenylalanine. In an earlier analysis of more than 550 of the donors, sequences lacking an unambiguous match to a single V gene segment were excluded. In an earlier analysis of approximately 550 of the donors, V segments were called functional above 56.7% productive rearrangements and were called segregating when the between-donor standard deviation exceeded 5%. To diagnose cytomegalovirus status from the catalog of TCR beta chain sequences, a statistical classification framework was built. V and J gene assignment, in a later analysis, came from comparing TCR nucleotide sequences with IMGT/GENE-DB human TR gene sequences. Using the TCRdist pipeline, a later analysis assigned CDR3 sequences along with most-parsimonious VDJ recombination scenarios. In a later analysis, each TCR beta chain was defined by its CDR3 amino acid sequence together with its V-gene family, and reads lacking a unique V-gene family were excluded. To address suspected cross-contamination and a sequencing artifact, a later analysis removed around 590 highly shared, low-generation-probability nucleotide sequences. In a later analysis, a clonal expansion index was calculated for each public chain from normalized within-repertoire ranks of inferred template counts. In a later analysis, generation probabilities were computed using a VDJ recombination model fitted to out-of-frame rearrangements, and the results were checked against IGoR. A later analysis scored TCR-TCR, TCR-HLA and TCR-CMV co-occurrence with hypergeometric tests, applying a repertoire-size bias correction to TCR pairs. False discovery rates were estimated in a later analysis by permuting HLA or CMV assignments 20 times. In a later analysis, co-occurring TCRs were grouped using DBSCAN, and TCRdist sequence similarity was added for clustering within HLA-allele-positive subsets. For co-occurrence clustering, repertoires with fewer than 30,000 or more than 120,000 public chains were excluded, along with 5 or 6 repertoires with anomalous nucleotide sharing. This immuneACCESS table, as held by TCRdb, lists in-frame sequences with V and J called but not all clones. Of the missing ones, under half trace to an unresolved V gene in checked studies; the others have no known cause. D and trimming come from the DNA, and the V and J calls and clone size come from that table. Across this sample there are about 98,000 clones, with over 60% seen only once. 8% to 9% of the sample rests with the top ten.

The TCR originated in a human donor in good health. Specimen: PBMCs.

The encoded CDR3 is CASSQDLTLYNSPLHF. In nucleotide form, the sequence is TGTGCCAGCAGCCAAGATCTAACTTTATATAATTCACCCCTCCACTTT. The chain employs TRBV4-2 and TRBJ1-6; no D gene is confidently identified. CDR1 and CDR2, looked up from the germline V gene, are LGHNA and YNFKEQ. V loses 0 bases, J loses 4 bases, and the germline ends lie 10 bases apart. The CDR3, cysteine through phenylalanine, is 16 amino acids long. Only the CDR3 DNA stays, 48 bases, in frame from base 1.